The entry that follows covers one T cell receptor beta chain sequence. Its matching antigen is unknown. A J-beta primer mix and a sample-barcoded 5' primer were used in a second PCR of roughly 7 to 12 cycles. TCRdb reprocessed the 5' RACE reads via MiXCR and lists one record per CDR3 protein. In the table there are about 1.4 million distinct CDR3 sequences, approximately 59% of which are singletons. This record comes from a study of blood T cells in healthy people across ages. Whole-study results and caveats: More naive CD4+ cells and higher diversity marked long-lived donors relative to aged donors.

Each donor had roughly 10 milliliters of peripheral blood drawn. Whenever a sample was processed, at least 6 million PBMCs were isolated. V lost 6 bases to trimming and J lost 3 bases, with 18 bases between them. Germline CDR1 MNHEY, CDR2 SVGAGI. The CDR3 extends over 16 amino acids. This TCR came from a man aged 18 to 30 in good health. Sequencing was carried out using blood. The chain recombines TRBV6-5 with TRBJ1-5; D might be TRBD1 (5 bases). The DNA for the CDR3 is TGTGCCAGCAGCTCAAGGACACTAGGCATCAATCAGCCCCAGCATTTT. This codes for CASSSRTLGINQPQHF.